This TCR beta chain was captured in a study of neurological immune-mediated disorders. The wider study: Of approximately 35 multiple sclerosis patients, some 31 were relapsing-remitting and 3 secondary progressive.

This clonotype came up many times. Its antigen is not known. Study-level points and caveats: While HTLV-1-associated myelopathy showed the greatest TCR clonal expansion, multiple sclerosis showed the least, falling below healthy controls.

Germline V lookup: CDR1 SGHTA, CDR2 FQGNSA. V dropped 4 bases and J dropped 4; count of bases not matched to a gene: 3. The CDR3 extends over 14 amino acids. cDNA was made by 5'RACE with 10-nucleotide random UMIs. TCRdb re-analysed the 5' RACE reads in MiXCR, keeping a single row per CDR3 protein. The data contain 65,000 to 85,000 distinct CDR3 sequences, approximately 5.8% of them singletons. Described time point: longitudinal time-point 2. The chain employs TRBV7-2 and TRBJ2-4; 8 bases are shared with TRBD1. Material for sequencing was PBMCs. This clonotype originated in a woman in her sixties or seventies with multiple sclerosis. CDR3 protein: CASSSRDRKNIQYF. In DNA form, the CDR3 reads TGTGCCAGCAGCTCCCGGGACAGGAAAAACATTCAGTACTTC.